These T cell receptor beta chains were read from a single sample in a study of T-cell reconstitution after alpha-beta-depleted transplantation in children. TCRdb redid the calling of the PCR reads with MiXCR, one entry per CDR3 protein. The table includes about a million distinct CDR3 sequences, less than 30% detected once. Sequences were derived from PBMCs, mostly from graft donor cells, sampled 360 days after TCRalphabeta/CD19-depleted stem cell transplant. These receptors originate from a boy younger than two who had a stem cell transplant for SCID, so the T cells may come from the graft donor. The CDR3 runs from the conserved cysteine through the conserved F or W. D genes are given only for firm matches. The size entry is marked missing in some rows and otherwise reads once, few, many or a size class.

cdr3_nt: TGTGCCAGCAGTGGCACTACAGGGTTGGGGGGAAATCAGCCCCAGCATTTT; cdr3_aa: CASSGTTGLGGNQPQHF; d_call: -; j_call: TRBJ1-5; cdr3_length: 17; v_call: TRBV2; clone_size: -
cdr3_nt: TGTGCCAGCAGCTTAGCTGGGCGGGGGCTTGGAAATGAGCAGTTCTTC; cdr3_aa: CASSLAGRGLGNEQFF; d_call: -; j_call: TRBJ2-1; cdr3_length: 16; v_call: TRBV7-6; clone_size: once
cdr3_nt: TGTGCCAGCAGCCCTAGGACTAGCGGGGTTTTTGGTAACATTCAGTACTTC; cdr3_aa: CASSPRTSGVFGNIQYF; d_call: TRBD2; j_call: TRBJ2-4; cdr3_length: 17; v_call: TRBV7-8; clone_size: many
cdr3_nt: TGCAGTGCTGGGACAGGGACGAATGGCTACACCTTC; cdr3_aa: CSAGTGTNGYTF; d_call: TRBD1; j_call: TRBJ1-2; cdr3_length: 12; v_call: TRBV20-1; clone_size: -
cdr3_nt: TGTGCCAGCAGCCCTAGGTGGCAGGGGGCCAACGAGCAGTACTTC; cdr3_aa: CASSPRWQGANEQYF; d_call: TRBD1; j_call: TRBJ2-7; cdr3_length: 15; v_call: TRBV28; clone_size: -
cdr3_nt: TGTGCCAGCAGCTTAGCGTCACCGGGGGGAGAGACCCAGTACTTC; cdr3_aa: CASSLASPGGETQYF; d_call: TRBD2; j_call: TRBJ2-5; cdr3_length: 15; v_call: TRBV7-2; clone_size: few
cdr3_nt: TGCAGTGCTCCCCCGGGACAGCGCACAGATACGCAGTATTTT; cdr3_aa: CSAPPGQRTDTQYF; d_call: TRBD1; j_call: TRBJ2-3; cdr3_length: 14; v_call: TRBV20-1; clone_size: few
cdr3_nt: TGTGCCACCAGGGGAGACGGGTACAATGAGCAGTTCTTC; cdr3_aa: CATRGDGYNEQFF; d_call: -; j_call: TRBJ2-1; cdr3_length: 13; v_call: TRBV24-1; clone_size: many
cdr3_nt: TGTGCCAGCAGTAGGAGCCTCACAGATACGCAGTATTTT; cdr3_aa: CASSRSLTDTQYF; d_call: -; j_call: TRBJ2-3; cdr3_length: 13; v_call: TRBV6-1; clone_size: few
cdr3_nt: TGTGCCACCAGCAGAGATCCTGCCGCCTACGAGCAGTACTTC; cdr3_aa: CATSRDPAAYEQYF; d_call: -; j_call: TRBJ2-7; cdr3_length: 14; v_call: TRBV15; clone_size: -
cdr3_nt: TGTGCCAGCAGTGATGAGTTTCAGCAGTACTTC; cdr3_aa: CASSDEFQQYF; d_call: -; j_call: TRBJ2-7; cdr3_length: 11; v_call: TRBV2; clone_size: few
cdr3_nt: TGTGCCAGCCAACATCGACAGGCCGAGCAGTACTTC; cdr3_aa: CASQHRQAEQYF; d_call: -; j_call: TRBJ2-7; cdr3_length: 12; v_call: TRBV6-5; clone_size: -
cdr3_nt: TGTGCCAGCAGCTTACAGGGCAATGAAAAACTGTTTTTT; cdr3_aa: CASSLQGNEKLFF; d_call: -; j_call: TRBJ1-4; cdr3_length: 13; v_call: TRBV7-9; clone_size: few
cdr3_nt: TGTGCCACCCAACTTCTACAGGAGAACACTGAAGCTTTCTTT; cdr3_aa: CATQLLQENTEAFF; d_call: -; j_call: TRBJ1-1; cdr3_length: 14; v_call: TRBV10-3; clone_size: -
cdr3_nt: TGTGCCAGCTCACCTAGATCTCTCTCCTACGAGCAGTACTTC; cdr3_aa: CASSPRSLSYEQYF; d_call: -; j_call: TRBJ2-7; cdr3_length: 14; v_call: TRBV18; clone_size: few
cdr3_nt: TGTGCCAGCAGCTCCCTCGTGGTTTACACTGAAGCTTTCTTT; cdr3_aa: CASSSLVVYTEAFF; d_call: -; j_call: TRBJ1-1; cdr3_length: 14; v_call: TRBV7-6; clone_size: -
cdr3_nt: TGTGCCACCAGCAGGGAGACAGGCCGGCCTTATAGCAATCAGCCCCAGCATTTT; cdr3_aa: CATSRETGRPYSNQPQHF; d_call: -; j_call: TRBJ1-5; cdr3_length: 18; v_call: TRBV15; clone_size: -
cdr3_nt: TGTGCCACCAGCAGAGGGGCAGAGTTCTATGGCTACACCTTC; cdr3_aa: CATSRGAEFYGYTF; d_call: -; j_call: TRBJ1-2; cdr3_length: 14; v_call: TRBV15; clone_size: few
cdr3_nt: TGTGCCAGCTCACCTTGGGACTATCGGACAGATACGCAGTATTTT; cdr3_aa: CASSPWDYRTDTQYF; d_call: TRBD2; j_call: TRBJ2-3; cdr3_length: 15; v_call: TRBV18; clone_size: few
cdr3_nt: TGTGCCAGTAGTATCGTGCGGGACCGGGGCTACGAGCAGTACTTC; cdr3_aa: CASSIVRDRGYEQYF; d_call: -; j_call: TRBJ2-7; cdr3_length: 15; v_call: TRBV19; clone_size: -
cdr3_nt: TGTGCCAGCAGGGGGCACAGGGAGGTTAACACTGAAGCTTTCTTT; cdr3_aa: CASRGHREVNTEAFF; d_call: -; j_call: TRBJ1-1; cdr3_length: 15; v_call: TRBV2; clone_size: -
cdr3_nt: TGTGCCAGCAGTCCCGAGCGAGGGGCCTCCTACAATGAGCAGTTCTTC; cdr3_aa: CASSPERGASYNEQFF; d_call: -; j_call: TRBJ2-1; cdr3_length: 16; v_call: TRBV27; clone_size: few
cdr3_nt: TGTGCCAGCACCTCGATGGGAGCTAATGAAAAACTGTTTTTT; cdr3_aa: CASTSMGANEKLFF; d_call: -; j_call: TRBJ1-4; cdr3_length: 14; v_call: TRBV12-3/TRBV12-4; clone_size: -
cdr3_nt: TGTGCCAGCAGCTTGGTGGCAATCAGCGAGCAGTTCTTC; cdr3_aa: CASSLVAISEQFF; d_call: -; j_call: TRBJ2-1; cdr3_length: 13; v_call: TRBV5-5; clone_size: few
cdr3_nt: TGCAGTGCTAGAGCGGGGGCGGGCAATCAGCCCCAGCATTTT; cdr3_aa: CSARAGAGNQPQHF; d_call: -; j_call: TRBJ1-5; cdr3_length: 14; v_call: TRBV20-1; clone_size: few
cdr3_nt: TGTGCCAGCAGTTTCGGGCAGGCGAACACTGAACCTTTCTTT; cdr3_aa: CASSFGQANTEPFF; d_call: -; j_call: TRBJ1-1; cdr3_length: 14; v_call: TRBV12-3/TRBV12-4; clone_size: -
cdr3_nt: TGTGCCAGCTTGTCGTGGAATGAGCAGTTCTTC; cdr3_aa: CASLSWNEQFF; d_call: -; j_call: TRBJ2-1; cdr3_length: 11; v_call: TRBV18; clone_size: -
cdr3_nt: TGTGCCACCTCTCAATCTGACACAGATACGCAGTATTTT; cdr3_aa: CATSQSDTDTQYF; d_call: -; j_call: TRBJ2-3; cdr3_length: 13; v_call: TRBV6-1; clone_size: -
cdr3_nt: TGCGCCAGCAGCCCCCTTTTGGGCAGGCAGCCCCAGCATTTT; cdr3_aa: CASSPLLGRQPQHF; d_call: -; j_call: TRBJ1-5; cdr3_length: 14; v_call: TRBV4-1; clone_size: -
cdr3_nt: TGTGCCAGCACCTGGACACGCTTTTTCAATGAGCAGTTCTTC; cdr3_aa: CASTWTRFFNEQFF; d_call: -; j_call: TRBJ2-1; cdr3_length: 14; v_call: TRBV5-6; clone_size: -
cdr3_nt: TGCAGTGCTAAAGGACGGCCGAACACTGAAGCTTTCTTT; cdr3_aa: CSAKGRPNTEAFF; d_call: -; j_call: TRBJ1-1; cdr3_length: 13; v_call: TRBV20-1; clone_size: few
cdr3_nt: TGCAGTGCTAGACAGGGGGGGAGCTATAGCAATCAGCCCCAGCATTTT; cdr3_aa: CSARQGGSYSNQPQHF; d_call: TRBD1; j_call: TRBJ1-5; cdr3_length: 16; v_call: TRBV20-1; clone_size: few
cdr3_nt: TGCAGCGTTCGAGAAGTGGGTCCTAATTCACCCCTCCACTTT; cdr3_aa: CSVREVGPNSPLHF; d_call: -; j_call: TRBJ1-6; cdr3_length: 14; v_call: TRBV29-1; clone_size: few
cdr3_nt: TGCAGCGTCATGGGACGACTGAACACTGAAGCTTTCTTT; cdr3_aa: CSVMGRLNTEAFF; d_call: -; j_call: TRBJ1-1; cdr3_length: 13; v_call: TRBV29-1; clone_size: -
cdr3_nt: TGTGCCAGCAGCCCATACCCCCTCTACGATGAGCAGTTCTTC; cdr3_aa: CASSPYPLYDEQFF; d_call: -; j_call: TRBJ2-1; cdr3_length: 14; v_call: TRBV6-1; clone_size: -
cdr3_nt: TGCGCCAGCCAGTCAAGCGGGGCCGATACGCAGTATTTT; cdr3_aa: CASQSSGADTQYF; d_call: TRBD2; j_call: TRBJ2-3; cdr3_length: 13; v_call: TRBV5-1; clone_size: few
cdr3_nt: TGTGCCAGCAGCCTGTATATGGGACTAGCGGGGCAAGAGACCCAGTACTTC; cdr3_aa: CASSLYMGLAGQETQYF; d_call: TRBD2; j_call: TRBJ2-5; cdr3_length: 17; v_call: TRBV7-8; clone_size: few
cdr3_nt: TGCAGTGCTCTCGACAGGGGTGGATCCTACGAGCAGTACTTC; cdr3_aa: CSALDRGGSYEQYF; d_call: TRBD1; j_call: TRBJ2-7; cdr3_length: 14; v_call: TRBV20-1; clone_size: -
cdr3_nt: TGCGCCAGCAGCCTTGAAGGACCGGGGGTGAATCAGCCCCAGCATTTT; cdr3_aa: CASSLEGPGVNQPQHF; d_call: -; j_call: TRBJ1-5; cdr3_length: 16; v_call: TRBV5-1; clone_size: -
cdr3_nt: TGTGCCAGCAGTCCCTCCGCGGCCACAGATACGCAGTATTTT; cdr3_aa: CASSPSAATDTQYF; d_call: -; j_call: TRBJ2-3; cdr3_length: 14; v_call: TRBV27; clone_size: -
cdr3_nt: TGTGCCAGCAGTAACTCTGGGGCCAACGTCCTGACTTTC; cdr3_aa: CASSNSGANVLTF; d_call: -; j_call: TRBJ2-6; cdr3_length: 13; v_call: TRBV28; clone_size: many